The present T cell receptor (beta chain) was sequenced within a study of early T cells in non-severe SARS-CoV-2 infection. Germline loops: CDR1 MNHEY, CDR2 SVGEGT. The length of the CDR3 is 15 residues. V dropped 9 bases and J dropped 5 bases, with 23 bases sitting between them. The TCR library protocol was used to attach unique molecular identifiers. These identifiers were attached to individual cDNA molecules. TCRdb ran MiXCR on the 5' RACE reads and lists one entry per CDR3 protein. The table includes 75,000 to 80,000 distinct CDR3 sequences, around a sixth detected once. This clonotype was counted many times.

Sequencing was done on a sample of whole blood. The rearrangement joins TRBV6-2 or TRBV6-3 to TRBJ2-7, with unresolved D. The sequence was obtained from an adult who was a healthcare worker with PCR-confirmed SARS-CoV-2 infection or an uninfected control (not recorded which). Here the CDR3 reads CASSGTDHLRNEQYF. CDR3 bases: TGTGCCAGTAGTGGCACCGACCATCTACGGAACGAGCAGTACTTC.